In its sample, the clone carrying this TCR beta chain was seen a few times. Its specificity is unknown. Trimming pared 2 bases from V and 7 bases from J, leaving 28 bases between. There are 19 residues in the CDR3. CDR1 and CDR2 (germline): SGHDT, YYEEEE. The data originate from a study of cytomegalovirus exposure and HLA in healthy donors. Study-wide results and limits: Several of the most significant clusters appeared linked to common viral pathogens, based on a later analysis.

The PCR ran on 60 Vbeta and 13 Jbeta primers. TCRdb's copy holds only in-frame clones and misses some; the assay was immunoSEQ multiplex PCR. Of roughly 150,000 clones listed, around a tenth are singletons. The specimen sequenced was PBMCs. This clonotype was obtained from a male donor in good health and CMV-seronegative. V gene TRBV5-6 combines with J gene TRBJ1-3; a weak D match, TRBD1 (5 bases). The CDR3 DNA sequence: TGTGCCAGCAGCTTTAATTTCGGCCCTGGAGCTGGGACTTGGAACACCATATATTTT. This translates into CASSFNFGPGAGTWNTIYF.